The rows below give T cell receptor beta chains drawn from one sample of a study of cytomegalovirus exposure and HLA in healthy donors. The data were produced by immunoSEQ multiplex PCR, yet TCRdb's version contains in-frame clones alone and is incomplete. The sample holds around 100,000 clones, 75% to 80% seen once. Sequencing input: PBMCs. These receptors came from a man aged 60 to 69 in good health and CMV-seropositive. The CDR3 runs from the conserved cysteine through the conserved F or W. Each record gives: clone size, V gene, J gene, D gene, CDR3 DNA, CDR3 protein. A D gene is named only where the DNA matches it firmly. Size is omitted from some rows. Given values are once, few, many or a class for expanded clones.

NA	TRBV5-1	TRBJ2-5	NA	TGCGCCAGCAGCTTGAGCGGTATTCAAGAGACCCAGTACTTC	CASSLSGIQETQYF
NA	TRBV18	TRBJ2-1	TRBD2	TGTGCCAGCTCAAAGACTAGCGGGGGGGCAGTGAACAATGAGCAGTTCTTC	CASSKTSGGAVNNEQFF
NA	TRBV11-3	TRBJ2-5	NA	TGTGCCAGCAGCTTGGCCCAAGAGACCCAGTACTTC	CASSLAQETQYF
NA	TRBV9	TRBJ2-7	TRBD2	TGTGCCAGCAGCGTAACTACGGGGAGGGACTACGAGCAGTACTTC	CASSVTTGRDYEQYF
NA	TRBV12-5	TRBJ2-7	TRBD2	TGTGCTAGTGGTTTGGGGGGACTAGCGGGCTCTCACGAGCAGTACTTC	CASGLGGLAGSHEQYF
NA	TRBV29-1	TRBJ2-3	NA	TGCAGCGTTGACCTGCCTGGGCGGGGAGATACGCAGTATTTT	CSVDLPGRGDTQYF
NA	TRBV7-9	TRBJ1-5	NA	TGTGCCAGCAGCTTAGGGCGGGATCAGCCCCAGCATTTT	CASSLGRDQPQHF
NA	TRBV28	TRBJ2-1	TRBD2	TGTGCCAGCAGCCATAGCGGGGGGGCCTCGGGATCCTACAATGAGCAGTTCTTC	CASSHSGGASGSYNEQFF
NA	TRBV5-6	TRBJ2-5	NA	TGTGCCAGCAGCGAGCAAGAGACCCAGTACTTC	CASSEQETQYF
NA	TRBV15	TRBJ2-5	NA	TGTGCCACCAGCAGAGAAGGTAGCGGCGAGACCCAGTACTTC	CATSREGSGETQYF
NA	TRBV7-9	TRBJ2-7	TRBD1	TGTGCCAGCAGCGTTATACGGGACAGGGGGGACGAGCAGTACTTC	CASSVIRDRGDEQYF
NA	TRBV5-4	TRBJ2-7	TRBD1	TGTGCCAGCAGCTGGGGGACAGGGGGGAGGTACGAGCAGTACTTC	CASSWGTGGRYEQYF
few	TRBV27	TRBJ2-1	NA	TGTGCCAGCAGTTCCCCGCGGGCGGACTCCTACAATGAGCAGTTCTTC	CASSSPRADSYNEQFF
NA	TRBV5-1	TRBJ2-7	TRBD1	TGCGCCAGCAGGGGGGACAGCTCCTCCTACGAGCAGTACTTC	CASRGDSSSYEQYF
NA	TRBV28	TRBJ1-3	NA	TGTGCCAGCAGTTTGACAGGTTCTGGAAACACCATATATTTT	CASSLTGSGNTIYF
NA	TRBV28	TRBJ1-3	NA	TGTGCCAGCAGTTTAAGACACTCCATATATTTT	CASSLRHSIYF
NA	TRBV6-1	TRBJ2-7	NA	TGTGCCAGCACCTTGGGACTCTCAGGCTCCTACGAGCAGTACTTC	CASTLGLSGSYEQYF